Listed here is a single TCR beta chain. Its binding antigen is unknown. No per-base quality is available; no much larger clone lies one base away. The germline V gene yields KGHDR for CDR1 and SFDVKD for CDR2. The CDR3 sequence holds 13 residues, the cysteine and phenylalanine included. Of all the DNA, just the CDR3 is kept, 39 bases in frame from base 1. For this chain, trimming is 6 bases at the V end and 9 bases at the J end, and the number of junction bases without a gene match is 2. This record comes from a study of T cell responses to AZD1222 COVID-19 vaccine (dated by TCRdb to the early 2020s). About the full investigation: A total of 230 to 250 trial participants underwent TCR sequencing, of whom 207 received two doses of AZD1222 and some 25 received two doses of the MenACWY control vaccine. Enrollment into the trials was organized by age into subgroups of 18-55, 56-69 and 70-plus years, and those subgroups contained approximately 160, 26 and 62 TCR-sequenced participants, respectively.

Broad study findings and their caveats: In the small 56-69-year group, the increase in depth fell short of significance, most likely because of low power. Nearly half of unique spike-specific TCRs reportedly recognized epitopes outside regions mutated in the B.1.351 and B.1.1.7 variants. After two AZD1222 doses, both the breadth and the depth of spike-specific TCRs were significantly higher than at day 0 and than in MenACWY recipients. The vaccine-associated CD4 TCRs covered the entire spike protein, and the dominant responses fell in regions 160-218 and 743-854. Participants were mostly white British, with more females than males. The authors suggested clonal diversity may have been underestimated. Because no day 14 peak-response samples were available, repertoires were characterized only after the peak T cell response. Conclusions about previously exposed vaccinees are limited because only six or seven AZD1222 recipients were SARS-CoV-2 seropositive at baseline.

The sample's time point label, decoded: baseline before first vaccination. What this sample's treatment or condition label stands for: meningococcal conjugate vaccine given as trial control. The vaccinee samples were drawn from two UK trials, COV001 and COV002, one of which was a single-blind randomized controlled phase 2/3 trial testing AZD1222 (ChAdOx1 nCoV-19) in healthy adults. For TCRbeta chain sequencing, PBMC samples from trial participants were taken at day 0 and at day 28 after the second dose. The CDR3 regions of human TCRbeta chains were subjected to immunosequencing. The original pipeline was this. TCRs in the repertoires were matched against a reference library of SARS-CoV-2-specific TCRs that had been generated with the MIRA antigen-specificity platform. Breadth was defined as the fraction of unique TCRs that were SARS-CoV-2-associated, and depth was defined as the fraction of total T cells that were SARS-CoV-2-associated. Using the MIRA data, each spike-specific TCR was mapped to the spike region that the TCR reacts to and placed in a CD4 or CD8 class. Log10-transformed breadth and depth values were compared by one-way ANOVA with Sidak's multiple comparisons tests. TCRdb re-hosts the immuneACCESS table, in-frame sequences only. Its copies lack some clones; in the studies checked, an unresolved V gene accounts for under half of them, and the cause for the rest is not known. V, J and clone size were drawn from that table, and D and trimming were deduced from the DNA. Within this sample are about 150,000 clones, with 86% of them counted one time only. The top ten hold about 5.5% of the sample.

The TCR originated in an adult in good health. Material: peripheral blood, obtained on day 0 of MenACWY control vaccination. The chain employs TRBV24-1 and TRBJ1-6; 9 bases in between match TRBD1. The CDR3 protein: CATSRTGVSPLHF. The DNA sequence is as follows: TGTGCCACCAGTCGGACAGGGGTTTCACCCCTCCACTTT.